Presented here are 8 T cell receptor beta chains from one specimen sequenced in a study of Ad26.COV2.S vaccination and SARS-CoV-2 variants. Treatment denoted: over 15 received Ad26.COV2.S at low or high dose, single or two shots; about 5 received placebo; per-sample allocation not given. Sample collection was performed on day 63 after the first vaccine or placebo injection. Produced via immunoSEQ multiplex PCR; TCRdb's table is partial and in-frame only. The sample has some 640,000 clones, roughly 90% seen once. Sequenced here: peripheral blood, sampled in a trial of Ad26.COV2.S vaccine versus placebo. These receptors all come from a person between 18 and 60 years old who received the Ad26.COV2.S COVID-19 vaccine or a placebo.

This chain uses TRBV2 with TRBJ2-2; 11 bases are a match to TRBD2. CDR1 is SNHLY and CDR2 is FYNNEI in the germline V gene. The CDR3 runs to 17 residues. J gave up 4 bases and V 9 bases, and 13 bases lay outside the gene matches. CDR3 bases: TGTGCCAGGAAGGGAGGAACTAGCGGGAGTTTCACCGGGGAGCTGTTTTTT. Protein product: CARKGGTSGSFTGELFF. Together with reference TRBV2 and TRBJ2-2, the CDR3 gives the full variable domain: EPEVTQTPSHQVTQMGQEVILRCVPISNHLYFYWYRQILGQKVEFLVSFYNNEISEKSEIFDDQFSVERPDGSNFTLKIRSTKLEDSAMYFCARKGGTSGSFTGELFFGEGSRLTVL.

DNA of the CDR3: TGTGCCTGCGTATACTGGGACTACAATGAGCAGTTCTTC. This encodes CACVYWDYNEQFF. The rearrangement joins TRBV30 to TRBJ2-1; D remains ambiguous. The V end was cut by 6 bases, the J end by 3 bases, with 12 bases between. The CDR3 runs 13 residues. Germline loops: CDR1 GTSNPN, CDR2 SVGIG (reference sequence).

This clone was seen a single time. V is TRBV5-1 and J is TRBJ2-1; possible D gene TRBD1, 6 bases. The CDR3 sequence is 14 residues long. Per germline, CDR1 SGHRS and CDR2 YFSETQ. Trimming stripped 7 bases from V and 3 bases from J, with 14 bases between. The DNA for the CDR3 is TGCGCCAGCGGAAGCTCCAGGGGCTACAATGAGCAGTTCTTC. Translated: CASGSSRGYNEQFF.

The V gene is TRBV25-1, the J gene TRBJ2-1; 7 nucleotides align to TRBD2. With 2 bases clipped from V and 0 bases from J, the junction kept 1 base outside the gene matches. Germline values: CDR1 MGHDK, CDR2 SYGVNS. The CDR3 contains 15 residues. CDR3 nucleotides: TGTGCCAGCAGTGAAGGCGGGAGCTCCTACAATGAGCAGTTCTTC. Amino acids: CASSEGGSSYNEQFF.

This sequence joins TRBV6-5 and TRBJ2-1; 12 nucleotides align to TRBD1. Germline V lookup: CDR1 MNHEY, CDR2 SVGAGI. V gave up 0 bases and J gave up 7 bases; unmatched junction bases: 4. This CDR3 comprises 16 residues. As DNA, the CDR3 is TGTGCCAGCAGTTACTCGGGGGACAGGGGGCGGAATGAGCAGTTCTTC. Its protein product is CASSYSGDRGRNEQFF.

This chain links TRBV5-6 with TRBJ2-5, with 8 bases that match TRBD1. CDR3 length equals 16 residues. The V segment lost 0 bases and the J segment 2 bases; nucleotides outside the gene matches: 6. Per the germline V gene, CDR1 is SGHDT and CDR2 is YYEEEE. CDR3 DNA sequence: TGTGCCAGCAGCTTGGGATGGGGGACAGGACAAGAGACCCAGTACTTC. The encoded protein is CASSLGWGTGQETQYF.

This chain connects TRBV5-1 to TRBJ2-7, with no clear D. CDR3 size: 14 residues. Trimming took off 3 bases at V and 2 bases at J, with 12 bases between the two ends. Germline CDR1 SGHRS, CDR2 YFSETQ. For the CDR3, the DNA is TGCGCCAGCAGCTGGGCGGCAGGTGCCTACGAGCAGTACTTC. Protein product: CASSWAAGAYEQYF.

The rearrangement uses TRBV6-5 and TRBJ2-7; 8 bases fit TRBD2. Germline V gives CDR1 MNHEY, CDR2 SVGAGI. V shed 5 bases, J shed 3 bases, and the junction held 3 bases outside the gene matches. The CDR3 contains 13 residues. CDR3 nucleotide sequence: TGTGCCAGCAGTCGCAGCGGGAGCTACGAGCAGTACTTC. Translation gives CASSRSGSYEQYF.